This entry lists 17 T cell receptor beta chains sequenced from one sample in a study of cytomegalovirus exposure and HLA in healthy donors. The PCR had 60 Vbeta and 13 Jbeta primers. Data came from immunoSEQ multiplex PCR; TCRdb stores just in-frame clones and leaves some out. This table has a few hundred thousand clones, about 86% appearing once. Sequencing input: PBMCs. Receptors were obtained from a woman in her sixties or seventies in good health and CMV-seropositive.

CDR3 sequence: CASSLDAGKNEQFF. The CDR3 nucleotides are TGCGCCAGCAGCTTGGATGCGGGAAAAAATGAGCAGTTCTTC. The rearrangement links TRBV5-1 to TRBJ2-1, with D tentatively TRBD2 (6 bases). The germline V and J ends were trimmed by 0 bases and 7 bases, with 11 bases remaining between them. Germline CDR1 reads SGHRS; CDR2 reads YFSETQ. CDR3 length equals 14 residues.

The genes are TRBV10-2 and TRBJ2-5, with 7 positions matching TRBD2. The J call may be wrong; the DNA end is better matched by TRBJ2-7. The length of the CDR3 is 14 residues. Germline V gives CDR1 WSHSY, CDR2 SAAADI. The CDR3 DNA follows: TGCGCCAGCAGTGAGTGGACTAGTCCCTACGAGCAGTACTTC. As protein: CASSEWTSPYEQYF.

This clone turned up a few times. The V gene is TRBV28, the J gene TRBJ2-1; 9 nucleotides line up with TRBD1. V was pared by 4 bases and J by 8 bases, with 6 bases of the junction left unmatched. CDR3 length equals 14 residues. CDR1 is MDHEN and CDR2 is SYDVKM in the germline V gene. DNA for the CDR3: TGTGCCAGCAGTTCCGGGACAGGGTCGGATGAGCAGTTCTTC. Translating gives CASSSGTGSDEQFF.

This chain connects TRBV6-1 to TRBJ2-7, with TRBD2 as a possible D gene (5 bases). The CDR3 totals 13 residues. V was shortened by 5 bases and J by 4 bases, with 12 bases between the two germline ends. CDR1 and CDR2 (germline): MNHNS, SASEGT. The CDR3 nucleotides read TGTGCCAGCAGTCTCGGAGAGCGGTACGAGCAGTACTTC. Translating it yields CASSLGERYEQYF.

V is TRBV7-2 and J is TRBJ2-1; D possibly corresponds to TRBD2 (6 bases). The CDR3 sequence is 15 residues long. Per germline, CDR1 SGHTA and CDR2 FQGNSA. The V and J ends lost 4 bases and 4 bases respectively, with 14 bases between them. Here the CDR3 reads CASSSAPGAYNEQFF. In nucleotides, the CDR3 is TGTGCCAGCAGCTCCGCCCCGGGAGCGTACAATGAGCAGTTCTTC.

This clone was found once. The chain is built from TRBV7-6 and TRBJ2-5; D remains unclear. The end of the DNA fits TRBJ2-7 better, so the J call may be wrong. Per germline, CDR1 SGHVS and CDR2 FNYEAQ. The CDR3 totals 13 residues. The CDR3 bases are TGTGCCAGCAGCTTAAGCCAAACCTACGAGCAGTACTTC. It is translated as CASSLSQTYEQYF.

V is TRBV10-2 and J is TRBJ2-1; 8 nucleotides line up with TRBD1. This CDR3 comprises 16 residues. The trim removed 3 bases at V and 0 bases at J, leaving 4 bases unmatched. Germline loops: CDR1 WSHSY, CDR2 SAAADI. In DNA form, the CDR3 reads TGCGCCAGCAGTGACAGGACAGGGCGCTCCTACAATGAGCAGTTCTTC. Protein sequence: CASSDRTGRSYNEQFF.

This clone occurred once. This chain joins TRBV5-1 and TRBJ2-5; maybe TRBD1 (6 bases). The CDR3 runs to 13 residues. Trimming cost V 0 bases and J 5 bases, with 8 bases left between them. Looked up from germline, CDR1 is SGHRS and CDR2 is YFSETQ. This CDR3 is CASSLDRVETQYF. CDR3 coding DNA: TGCGCCAGCAGCTTGGACAGGGTGGAGACCCAGTACTTC.

This chain links TRBV5-1 with TRBJ2-7; TRBD2 is a possible D gene (7 bases). V was trimmed by 0 bases and J by 5 bases, leaving 18 bases between them. The CDR3 runs to 16 residues. Per germline, CDR1 SGHRS and CDR2 YFSETQ. The CDR3 region has the DNA TGCGCCAGCAGCTTGGTCTGGCTTGAGGGGGGGGACGAGCAGTACTTC. This encodes CASSLVWLEGGDEQYF.

The chain carries TRBV7-3 and TRBJ2-7; a weak D match, TRBD2 (6 bases). From germline, CDR1 is SGHTA and CDR2 FQGTGA. The CDR3 is 15 amino acids. Deletions cut 4 bases from V and 1 base from J, with 14 bases between. This CDR3 is CASSSYSRGSYEQYF. The CDR3, as DNA: TGTGCCAGCAGCTCCTACTCGCGGGGATCCTACGAGCAGTACTTC.

This chain links TRBV7-3 with TRBJ2-2; 10 bases are shared with TRBD2. Germline V CDR1 and CDR2: SGHTA, FQGTGA. The CDR3 contains 16 residues. V trimming: 5 bases; J trimming: 5 bases; junction bases outside the gene matches: 8. Here the CDR3 reads CASSPRTSGGTGELFF. The CDR3 bases are TGTGCCAGCAGCCCGAGGACTAGCGGTGGGACCGGGGAGCTGTTTTTT.

There are a few counts of this clone. The rearrangement links TRBV15 to TRBJ2-1, with D possibly matching TRBD2 (5 bases). V lost 0 bases, J lost 3 bases, and 12 bases lay in between. Per the germline V gene, CDR1 is LNHNV and CDR2 is YYDKDF (reference sequence). The CDR3 consists of 16 residues. Written as DNA, the CDR3 is TGTGCCACCAGCAGAGAAAGTCCGGGGAACTACAATGAGCAGTTCTTC. It codes for CATSRESPGNYNEQFF.

This chain joins TRBV7-9 and TRBJ1-2, with 7 bases that match TRBD1. Germline-derived CDR1 and CDR2 are SEHNR and FQNEAQ (reference sequence). The CDR3 extends over 12 amino acids. The J segment lost 7 bases and the V segment lost 3 bases, leaving 2 bases of the junction unmatched. This CDR3 is CASSLTGSGYTF. The CDR3 nucleotides read TGTGCCAGCAGCTTGACAGGGTCTGGCTACACCTTC.

Regarding this clone: The sample holds other DNA sequences that translate to the same CDR3. This chain links TRBV5-6 with TRBJ2-3; D uncertain. V was shortened by 2 bases and J by 1 base, with 5 bases between the two germline ends. CDR1 and CDR2 (germline): SGHDT, YYEEEE. This CDR3 has 13 amino acids. The CDR3 region is CASSLRGTDTQYF. The CDR3 bases are TGTGCCAGCAGCTTACGGGGCACAGATACGCAGTATTTT.

The gene calls are TRBV5-1 and TRBJ2-1; TRBD2 aligns across 11 bases. The trim removed 2 bases at V and 8 bases at J, leaving 9 bases unmatched. In germline, CDR1 is SGHRS, CDR2 YFSETQ. The CDR3 runs 16 residues. CDR3 in DNA: TGCGCCAGCAGCTTATTAGCGGGAGGGCCTAATGATGAGCAGTTCTTC. This translates into CASSLLAGGPNDEQFF.

The V and J genes are TRBV5-1 and TRBJ2-5; the D gene is possibly TRBD1 (5 bases). The germline V gene encodes CDR1 SGHRS and CDR2 YFSETQ. The CDR3 sequence is 13 residues long. V lost 5 bases and J 5 bases, leaving 13 bases between the germline ends. CDR3 coding DNA: TGCGCCAGCAGAGGCAGGGTCGGGGAGACCCAGTACTTC. Residues: CASRGRVGETQYF.

This sequence joins TRBV6-5 and TRBJ1-2; no clear D gene. V was shortened by 8 bases and J by 3 bases, with 13 bases between the two germline ends. Germline V gives CDR1 MNHEY, CDR2 SVGAGI. The CDR3 is made up of 13 amino acids. In DNA, the CDR3 is TGTGCCAGCTACTCCCGGAGGGACTATGGCTACACCTTC. Residues: CASYSRRDYGYTF.